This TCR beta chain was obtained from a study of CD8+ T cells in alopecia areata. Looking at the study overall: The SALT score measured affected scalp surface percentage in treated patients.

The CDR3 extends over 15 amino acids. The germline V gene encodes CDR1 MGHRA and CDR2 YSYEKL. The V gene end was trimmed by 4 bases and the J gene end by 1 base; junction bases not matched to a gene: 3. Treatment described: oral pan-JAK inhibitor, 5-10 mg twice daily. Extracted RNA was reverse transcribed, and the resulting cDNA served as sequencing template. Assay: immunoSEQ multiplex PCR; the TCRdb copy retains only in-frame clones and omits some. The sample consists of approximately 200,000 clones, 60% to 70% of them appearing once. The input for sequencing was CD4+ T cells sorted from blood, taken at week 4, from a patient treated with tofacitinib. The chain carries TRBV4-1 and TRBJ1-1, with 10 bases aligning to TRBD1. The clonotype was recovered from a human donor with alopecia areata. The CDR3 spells CASSLDRGRNTEAFF. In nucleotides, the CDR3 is TGCGCCAGCAGCCTCGACAGGGGGCGGAACACTGAAGCTTTCTTT.